The sequence of this TCR beta chain was determined in a study of blood T cell repertoires in COVID-19. The CDR3 length is 16 residues. V lost 2 bases to trimming and J lost 1 base, with 14 bases between them. Germline-derived CDR1 and CDR2 are MNHNY and SVGAGI (reference sequence). Authors' methods: For nucleated cells, counts were estimated from reference gene primer amplification. The method was immunoSEQ multiplex PCR; TCRdb's version includes in-frame clones alone and lacks a portion of them. That table gives V, J and clone size, and the DNA gave D and trimming. This sample yields 200,000 to 250,000 clones, of which 75% to 85% are seen a single time; under 2.5% belongs to the top ten. Patients in Seattle were enrolled during active infection, then followed longitudinally.

This sequence joins TRBV6-6 and TRBJ1-1; perhaps TRBD1 as D (5 bases). The receptor comes from a woman in her 70s with COVID-19, enrolled during active disease. Sequencing input: peripheral blood. As DNA, the CDR3 is TGTGCCAGCAGTTACGGTGGGGGGATACAGAACACTGAAGCTTTCTTT. Protein: CASSYGGGIQNTEAFF.